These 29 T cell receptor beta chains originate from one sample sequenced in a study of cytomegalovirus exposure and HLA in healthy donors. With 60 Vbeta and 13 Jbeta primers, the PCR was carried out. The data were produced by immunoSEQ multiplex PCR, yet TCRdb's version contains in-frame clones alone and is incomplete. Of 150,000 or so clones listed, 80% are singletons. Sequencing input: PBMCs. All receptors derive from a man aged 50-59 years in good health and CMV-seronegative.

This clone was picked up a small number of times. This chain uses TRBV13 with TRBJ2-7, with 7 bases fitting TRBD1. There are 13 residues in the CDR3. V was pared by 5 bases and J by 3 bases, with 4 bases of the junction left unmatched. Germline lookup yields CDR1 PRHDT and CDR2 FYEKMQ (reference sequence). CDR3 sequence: CASSPTGFYEQYF. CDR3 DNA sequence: TGTGCCAGCAGCCCGACAGGGTTCTACGAGCAGTACTTC.

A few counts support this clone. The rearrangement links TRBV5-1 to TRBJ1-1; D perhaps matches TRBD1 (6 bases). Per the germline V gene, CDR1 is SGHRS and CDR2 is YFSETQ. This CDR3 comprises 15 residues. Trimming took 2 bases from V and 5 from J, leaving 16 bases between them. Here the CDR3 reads CASSFKTGLGTEAFF. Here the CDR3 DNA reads TGCGCCAGCAGCTTCAAAACAGGGTTGGGGACTGAAGCTTTCTTT.

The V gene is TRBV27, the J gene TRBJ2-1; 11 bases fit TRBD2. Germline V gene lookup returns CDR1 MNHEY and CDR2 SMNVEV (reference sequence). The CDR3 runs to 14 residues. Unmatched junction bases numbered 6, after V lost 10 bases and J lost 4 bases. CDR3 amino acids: CATTLAGAYNEQFF. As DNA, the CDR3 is TGTGCCACCACACTAGCGGGGGCTTACAATGAGCAGTTCTTC.

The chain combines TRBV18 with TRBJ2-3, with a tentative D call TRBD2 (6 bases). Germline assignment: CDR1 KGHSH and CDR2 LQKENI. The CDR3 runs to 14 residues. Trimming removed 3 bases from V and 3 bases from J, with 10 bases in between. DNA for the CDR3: TGTGCCAGCTCACCTCAGACTAGTACAGATACGCAGTATTTT. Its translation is CASSPQTSTDTQYF.

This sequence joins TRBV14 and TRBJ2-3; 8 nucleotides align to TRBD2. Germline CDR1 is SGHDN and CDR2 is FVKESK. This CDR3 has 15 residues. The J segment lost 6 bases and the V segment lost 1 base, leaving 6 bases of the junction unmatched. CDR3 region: CASSQGGLGADTQYF. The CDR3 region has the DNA TGTGCCAGCAGCCAAGGGGGACTAGGGGCCGATACGCAGTATTTT. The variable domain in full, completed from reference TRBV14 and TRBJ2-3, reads EAGVTQFPSHSVIEKGQTVTLRCDPISGHDNLYWYRRVMGKEIKFLLHFVKESKQDESGMPNNRFLAERTGGTYSTLKVQPAELEDSGVYFCASSQGGLGADTQYFGPGTRLTVL.

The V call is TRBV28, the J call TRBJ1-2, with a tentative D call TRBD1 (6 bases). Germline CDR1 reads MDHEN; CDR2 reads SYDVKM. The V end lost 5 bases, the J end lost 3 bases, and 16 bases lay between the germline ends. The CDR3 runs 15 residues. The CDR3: CASSTGGQSDYGYTF. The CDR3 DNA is TGTGCCAGCAGTACTGGAGGACAGTCCGACTATGGCTACACCTTC.

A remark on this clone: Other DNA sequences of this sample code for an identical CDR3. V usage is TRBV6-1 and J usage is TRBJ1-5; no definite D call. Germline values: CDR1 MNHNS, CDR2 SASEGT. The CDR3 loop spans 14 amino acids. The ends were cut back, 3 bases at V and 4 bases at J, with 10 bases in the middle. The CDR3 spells CASSEVQPNQPQHF. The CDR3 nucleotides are TGTGCCAGCAGTGAGGTACAGCCAAATCAGCCCCAGCATTTT.

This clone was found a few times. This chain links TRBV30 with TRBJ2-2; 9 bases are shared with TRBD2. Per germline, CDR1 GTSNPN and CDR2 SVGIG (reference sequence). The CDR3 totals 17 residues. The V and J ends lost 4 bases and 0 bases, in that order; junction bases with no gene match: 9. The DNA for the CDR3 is TGTGCCTGGAATAGCGGGAGATACTACGCGAACACCGGGGAGCTGTTTTTT. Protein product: CAWNSGRYYANTGELFF.

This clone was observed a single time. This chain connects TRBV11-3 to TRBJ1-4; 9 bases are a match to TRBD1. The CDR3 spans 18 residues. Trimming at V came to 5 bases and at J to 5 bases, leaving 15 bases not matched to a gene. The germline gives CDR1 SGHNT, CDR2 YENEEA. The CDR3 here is CASSQTTGGTTPNEKLFF. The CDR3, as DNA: TGTGCCAGCAGCCAAACGACAGGGGGGACCACCCCAAATGAAAAACTGTTTTTT.

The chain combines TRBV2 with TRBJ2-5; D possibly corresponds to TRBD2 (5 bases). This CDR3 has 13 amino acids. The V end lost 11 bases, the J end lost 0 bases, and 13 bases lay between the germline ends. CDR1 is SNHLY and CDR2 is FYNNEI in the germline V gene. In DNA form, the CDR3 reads TGTGCCGGAACGGACTGGAACCAAGAGACCCAGTACTTC. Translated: CAGTDWNQETQYF.

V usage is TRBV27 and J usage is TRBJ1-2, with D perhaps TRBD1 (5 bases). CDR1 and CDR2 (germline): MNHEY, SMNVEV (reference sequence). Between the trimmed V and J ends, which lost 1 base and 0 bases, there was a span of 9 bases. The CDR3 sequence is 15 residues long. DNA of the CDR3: TGTGCCAGCAGTTTATTAGACAGCTCTAACTATGGCTACACCTTC. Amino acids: CASSLLDSSNYGYTF.

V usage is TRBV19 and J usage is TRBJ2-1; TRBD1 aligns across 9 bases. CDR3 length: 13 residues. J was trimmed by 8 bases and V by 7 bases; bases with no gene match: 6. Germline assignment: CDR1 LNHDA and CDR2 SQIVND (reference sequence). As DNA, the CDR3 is TGTGCCAGTACCCCGACAGGGGGTCATGAGCAGTTCTTC. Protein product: CASTPTGGHEQFF.

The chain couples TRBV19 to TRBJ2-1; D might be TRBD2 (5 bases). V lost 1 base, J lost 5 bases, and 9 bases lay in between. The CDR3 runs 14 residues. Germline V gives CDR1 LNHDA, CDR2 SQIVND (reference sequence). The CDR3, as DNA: TGTGCCAGTAGTATAGTCAGTAGCGACAATGAGCAGTTCTTC. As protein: CASSIVSSDNEQFF.

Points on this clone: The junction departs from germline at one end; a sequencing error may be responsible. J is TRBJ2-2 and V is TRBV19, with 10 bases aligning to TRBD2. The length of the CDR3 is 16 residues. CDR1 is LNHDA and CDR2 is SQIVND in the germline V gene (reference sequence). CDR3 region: CASSPSGRANSGELFF. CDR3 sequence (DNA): TGTGCCAGTAGTCCAAGCGGGAGGGCCAACAGCGGGGAGCTGTTTTTT.

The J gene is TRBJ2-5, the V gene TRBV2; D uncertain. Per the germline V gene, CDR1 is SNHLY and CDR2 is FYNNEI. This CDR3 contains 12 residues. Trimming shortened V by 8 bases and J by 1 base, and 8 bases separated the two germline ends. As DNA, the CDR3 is TGTGCCAGCGAGAAGTTCCAAGAGACCCAGTACTTC. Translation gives CASEKFQETQYF.

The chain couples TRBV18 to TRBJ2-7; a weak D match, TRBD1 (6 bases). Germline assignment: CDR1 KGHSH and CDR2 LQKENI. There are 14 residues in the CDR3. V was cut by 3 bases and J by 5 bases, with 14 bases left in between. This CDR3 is CASSPQGTRNEQYF. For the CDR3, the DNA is TGTGCCAGCTCACCCCAGGGGACAAGAAACGAGCAGTACTTC.

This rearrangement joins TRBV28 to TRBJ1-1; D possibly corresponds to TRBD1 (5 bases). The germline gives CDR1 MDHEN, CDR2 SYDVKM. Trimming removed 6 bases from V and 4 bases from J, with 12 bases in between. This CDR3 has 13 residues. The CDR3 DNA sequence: TGTGCCAGCAGGCCCGGCGGGGGCACTGAAGCTTTCTTT. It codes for CASRPGGGTEAFF.

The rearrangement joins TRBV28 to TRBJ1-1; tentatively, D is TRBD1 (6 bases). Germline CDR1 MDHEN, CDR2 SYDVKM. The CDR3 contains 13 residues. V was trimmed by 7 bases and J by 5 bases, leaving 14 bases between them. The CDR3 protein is CASIANRVTEAFF. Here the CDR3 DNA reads TGTGCCAGCATAGCGAACAGGGTTACTGAAGCTTTCTTT.

This CDR3 reads CASSGQVVGYTF. DNA for the CDR3: TGTGCCAGCAGTGGACAGGTTGTTGGCTACACCTTC. The V gene is TRBV6-6, the J gene TRBJ1-2, with TRBD1 matching 7 bases. The V gene end was trimmed by 5 bases and the J gene end by 7 bases; junction bases not matched to a gene: 4. CDR3 length: 12 amino acids. Germline assignment: CDR1 MNHNY and CDR2 SVGAGI (reference sequence).

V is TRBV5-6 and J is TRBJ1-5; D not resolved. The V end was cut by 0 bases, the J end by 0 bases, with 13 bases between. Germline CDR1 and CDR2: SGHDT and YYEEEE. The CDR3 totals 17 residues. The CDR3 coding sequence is TGTGCCAGCAGCTTGGCTAGCGTGGACTTTAGCAATCAGCCCCAGCATTTT. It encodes CASSLASVDFSNQPQHF. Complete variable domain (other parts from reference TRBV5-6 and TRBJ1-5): DAGVTQSPTHLIKTRGQQVTLRCSPKSGHDTVSWYQQALGQGPQFIFQYYEEEERQRGNFPDRFSGHQFPNYSSELNVNALLLGDSALYLCASSLASVDFSNQPQHFGDGTRLSIL.

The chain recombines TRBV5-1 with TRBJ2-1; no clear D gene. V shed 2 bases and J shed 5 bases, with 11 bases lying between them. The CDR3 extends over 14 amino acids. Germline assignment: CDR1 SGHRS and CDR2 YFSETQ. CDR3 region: CASSLGVPNNEQFF. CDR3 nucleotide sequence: TGCGCCAGCAGCTTAGGAGTCCCAAACAATGAGCAGTTCTTC.

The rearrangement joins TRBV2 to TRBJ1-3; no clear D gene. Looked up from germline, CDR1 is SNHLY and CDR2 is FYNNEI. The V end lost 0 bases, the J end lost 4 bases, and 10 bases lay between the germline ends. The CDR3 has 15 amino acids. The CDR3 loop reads CASSEARRGGNTIYF. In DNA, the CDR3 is TGTGCCAGCAGTGAAGCGAGGCGAGGAGGAAACACCATATATTTT.

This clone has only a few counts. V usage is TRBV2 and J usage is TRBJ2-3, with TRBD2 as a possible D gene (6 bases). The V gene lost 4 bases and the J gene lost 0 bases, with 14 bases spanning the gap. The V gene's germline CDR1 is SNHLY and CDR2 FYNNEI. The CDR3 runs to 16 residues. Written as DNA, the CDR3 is TGTGCCAGCAGTGGTGGACTAACTTCTAGCACAGATACGCAGTATTTT. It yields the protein CASSGGLTSSTDTQYF.

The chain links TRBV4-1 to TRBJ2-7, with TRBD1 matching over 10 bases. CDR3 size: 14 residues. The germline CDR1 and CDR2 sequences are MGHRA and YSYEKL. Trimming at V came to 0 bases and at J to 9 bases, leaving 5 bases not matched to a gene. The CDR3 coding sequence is TGCGCCAGCAGCCAAGATCGGACAGGGGGAAGGCAGTACTTC. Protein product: CASSQDRTGGRQYF.

The CDR3 DNA sequence: TGTGCCAGCAGCTCTGGACTAGCGGGAGGAGGCGATGAGCAGTTCTTC. It encodes CASSSGLAGGGDEQFF. V gene TRBV7-2 combines with J gene TRBJ2-1; TRBD2 agrees at 14 bases. There are 16 residues in the CDR3. Losses at the gene ends were 4 bases for V and 8 bases for J; bases not matched to a gene: 7. Germline V lookup: CDR1 SGHTA, CDR2 FQGNSA.

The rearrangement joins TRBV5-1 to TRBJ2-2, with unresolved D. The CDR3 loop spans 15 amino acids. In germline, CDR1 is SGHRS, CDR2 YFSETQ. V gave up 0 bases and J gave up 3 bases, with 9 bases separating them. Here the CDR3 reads CASSLGVAYTGELFF. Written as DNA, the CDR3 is TGCGCCAGCAGCTTGGGTGTAGCTTACACCGGGGAGCTGTTTTTT.

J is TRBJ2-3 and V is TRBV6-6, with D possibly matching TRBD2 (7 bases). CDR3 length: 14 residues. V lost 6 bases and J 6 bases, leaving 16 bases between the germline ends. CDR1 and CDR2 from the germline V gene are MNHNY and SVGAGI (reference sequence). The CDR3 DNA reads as TGTGCCAGCAGAGGGGGGGCTTGGGGTGATACGCAGTATTTT. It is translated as CASRGGAWGDTQYF.

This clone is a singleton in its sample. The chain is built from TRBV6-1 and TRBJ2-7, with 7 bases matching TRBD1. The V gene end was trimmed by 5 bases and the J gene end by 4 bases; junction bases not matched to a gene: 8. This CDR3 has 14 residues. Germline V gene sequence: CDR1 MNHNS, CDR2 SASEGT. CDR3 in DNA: TGTGCCAGCAGTCAAAGACAGGGTATGTACGAGCAGTACTTC. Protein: CASSQRQGMYEQYF.

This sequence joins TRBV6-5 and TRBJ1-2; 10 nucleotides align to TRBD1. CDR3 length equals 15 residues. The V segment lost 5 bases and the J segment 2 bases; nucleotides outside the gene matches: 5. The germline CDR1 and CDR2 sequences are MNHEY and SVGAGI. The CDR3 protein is CASSTGQGGNYGYTF. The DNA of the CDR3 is TGTGCCAGCAGTACAGGACAGGGGGGAAACTATGGCTACACCTTC.